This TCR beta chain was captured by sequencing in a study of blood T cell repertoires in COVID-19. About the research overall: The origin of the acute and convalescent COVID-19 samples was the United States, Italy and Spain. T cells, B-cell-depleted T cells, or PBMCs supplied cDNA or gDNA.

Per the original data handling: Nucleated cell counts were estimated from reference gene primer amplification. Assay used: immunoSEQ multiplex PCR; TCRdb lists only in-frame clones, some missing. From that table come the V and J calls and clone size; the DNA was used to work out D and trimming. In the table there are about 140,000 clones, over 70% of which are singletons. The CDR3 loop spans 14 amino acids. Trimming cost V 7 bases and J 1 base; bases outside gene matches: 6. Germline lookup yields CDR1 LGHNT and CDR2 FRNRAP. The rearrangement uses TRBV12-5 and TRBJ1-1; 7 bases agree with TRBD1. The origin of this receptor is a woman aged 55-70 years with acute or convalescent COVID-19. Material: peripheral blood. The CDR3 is CASAITGANTEAFF. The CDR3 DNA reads TGTGCTAGTGCCATCACAGGGGCGAACACTGAAGCTTTCTTT.